This TCR beta chain comes out of a study of T cell changes during pregnancy in multiple sclerosis. The V gene's germline CDR1 is SGDLS and CDR2 YYNGEE. There are 16 residues in the CDR3. V lost 1 base and J lost 2, with 14 bases in between. Method: immunoSEQ multiplex PCR; TCRdb's copy keeps in-frame clones and lacks some. The profile covers about 49,000 clones, with 95% appearing a single time and under 7% taken by the ten largest. Material: CD8+ T cells from peripheral blood mononuclear cells, obtained in the first trimester of pregnancy. The TCR was taken from a female donor with multiple sclerosis, enrolled in a pregnancy study. The rearrangement uses TRBV9 and TRBJ2-3; possibly TRBD2 for D (5 bases). CDR3 in amino acids: CASSVSPGMDTDTQYF. DNA of the CDR3: TGTGCCAGCAGCGTAAGCCCGGGGATGGACACAGATACGCAGTATTTT.